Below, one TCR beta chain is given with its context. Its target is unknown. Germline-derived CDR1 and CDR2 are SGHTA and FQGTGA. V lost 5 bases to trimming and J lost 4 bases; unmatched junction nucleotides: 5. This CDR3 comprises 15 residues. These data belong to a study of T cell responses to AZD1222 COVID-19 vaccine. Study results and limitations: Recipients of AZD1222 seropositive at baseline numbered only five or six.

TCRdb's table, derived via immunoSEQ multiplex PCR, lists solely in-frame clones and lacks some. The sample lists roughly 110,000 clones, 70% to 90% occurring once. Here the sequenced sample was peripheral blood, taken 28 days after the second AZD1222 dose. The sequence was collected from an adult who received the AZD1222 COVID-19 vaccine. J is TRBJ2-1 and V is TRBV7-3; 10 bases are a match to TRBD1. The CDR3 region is CASSPTGGAYNEQFF. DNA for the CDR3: TGTGCCAGCAGCCCGACAGGGGGCGCGTACAATGAGCAGTTCTTC.